The next 7 T cell receptor beta chains were all read from a single sample in a study of control samples from healthy donors and cancer patients. Sequencing was performed with immunoSEQ multiplex PCR; in TCRdb, only in-frame clones are kept and a portion is missing. The sample contains roughly 160,000 clones, around 94% of which appear only once. Sample: PBMCs. These receptors were collected from a man between 60 and 70 years old with colorectal cancer.

This chain joins TRBV7-2 and TRBJ1-2; the match to TRBD1 covers 8 bases. This CDR3 is built from 14 residues. V was clipped by 4 bases and J by 2 bases; unmatched bases: 3. Germline CDR1 and CDR2: SGHTA and FQGNSA. CDR3 sequence (DNA): TGTGCCAGCAGCTCAAGACAGGGGAACTATGGCTACACCTTC. Translation gives CASSSRQGNYGYTF.

The chain joins TRBV5-8 to TRBJ1-3; no clear D gene. The ends were cut back, 0 bases at V and 0 bases at J, with 4 bases in the middle. This CDR3 comprises 14 residues. CDR1 and CDR2 (germline): SGHTS, YDEGEE. CDR3 protein: CASSLVASGNTIYF. CDR3 in DNA: TGTGCCAGCAGCTTGGTTGCCTCTGGAAACACCATATATTTT. The full variable domain, its missing parts supplied by reference TRBV5-8 and TRBJ1-3, is EAGVTQSPTHLIKTRGQQATLRCSPISGHTSVYWYQQALGLGLQFLLWYDEGEERNRGNFPPRFSGRQFPNYSSELNVNALELEDSALYLCASSLVASGNTIYFGEGSWLTVV.

The V gene is TRBV29-1, the J gene TRBJ2-2; no clear D gene. Trimming left V 7 bases short and J 0 bases short, with 12 bases between. The CDR3 covers 14 residues. Germline CDR1 SQVTM, CDR2 ANQGSEA. The DNA of the CDR3 is TGCAGCGCCCTATGGGGATCGAACACCGGGGAGCTGTTTTTT. This codes for CSALWGSNTGELFF.

This clone occurred once. This chain uses TRBV13 with TRBJ1-2; 8 bases align to TRBD1. The CDR3 totals 14 residues. Per the germline V gene, CDR1 is PRHDT and CDR2 is FYEKMQ (reference sequence). V shed 2 bases and J 2 bases; nucleotides not matched to a gene: 1. The CDR3: CASSLQGANYGYTF. The CDR3 region has the DNA TGTGCCAGCAGCTTACAGGGGGCCAACTATGGCTACACCTTC.

The chain combines TRBV2 with TRBJ1-1, with 9 nucleotides matching TRBD1. Germline V CDR1 and CDR2: SNHLY, FYNNEI. V dropped 6 bases and J dropped 1; count of bases not matched to a gene: 3. The CDR3 contains 14 residues. For the CDR3, the DNA is TGTGCCAGCAGGCGGGGACAGGGGAACACTGAAGCTTTCTTT. This gives the protein CASRRGQGNTEAFF.

The rearrangement links TRBV19 to TRBJ1-2; D unresolved. Germline values: CDR1 LNHDA, CDR2 SQIVND (reference sequence). The ends were cut back, 1 base at V and 2 bases at J, with 5 bases in the middle. CDR3 length: 13 amino acids. The CDR3: CASSIGWNYGYTF. CDR3 bases: TGTGCCAGTAGTATAGGCTGGAACTATGGCTACACCTTC.

The V and J genes are TRBV19 and TRBJ2-1, with TRBD1 matching 7 bases. CDR3 length equals 16 residues. CDR1 and CDR2 (germline): LNHDA, SQIVND (reference sequence). J gave up 0 bases and V 7 bases, and 9 bases lay outside the gene matches. As DNA, the CDR3 is TGTGCCAGTACCCTGACAGGGCAGAGCTCCTACAATGAGCAGTTCTTC. Its translation: CASTLTGQSSYNEQFF.